A selection of T cell receptor beta chains follows, all from one sample in a study of PD-1 blockade in classical Hodgkin lymphoma. Libraries were prepared by immunoSEQ multiplex PCR; TCRdb keeps only in-frame clonotypes and omits some of them. The table lists approximately 79,000 clones, about 93% of them singletons. This specimen consisted of peripheral blood mononuclear cells (PBMCs), obtained before the second cycle of nivolumab. These receptors all come from a human donor with classical Hodgkin lymphoma. Each CDR3 is given with its conserved first and last residue. The D gene is left open where the match is weak. Part of the rows lack a size; the others show once, few, many or a class for expanded clones.

>.|TRBV28|TRBD2|TRBJ2-4
TGTGCCAGCAGCCTCGTGGGGGGGGTCAAAAACATTCAGTACTTC
CASSLVGGVKNIQYF
>few|TRBV7-9|.|TRBJ1-1
TGTGCCAGCATCTTCATAGGGGACACTGAAGCTTTCTTT
CASIFIGDTEAFF
>.|TRBV27|TRBD1|TRBJ1-1
TGTGCCAGCAGTTCAAGGGGACAGGGGCTCACTGAAGCTTTCTTT
CASSSRGQGLTEAFF
>.|TRBV5-1|.|TRBJ1-2
TGCGCCAGCAGCTTAGAGGCTTACGGCTACACCTTC
CASSLEAYGYTF
>.|TRBV28|TRBD2|TRBJ2-7
TGTGCCAGCAGTACGCTAACTAGCGGGAGCTACGAGCAGTACTTC
CASSTLTSGSYEQYF
>.|TRBV11-1|TRBD2|TRBJ2-1
TGTGCCAGCAGCTTAGGTGGGGGAGGGGAGCAGTTCTTC
CASSLGGGGEQFF
>.|TRBV6-1|.|TRBJ2-1
TGTGCCAGCACCCACGGGGACAATCGCAATGAGCAGTTCTTC
CASTHGDNRNEQFF
>.|TRBV11-2|.|TRBJ2-7
TGTGCCAGCAGCCCCCGGGACTTTGATTCCTACGAGCAGTACTTC
CASSPRDFDSYEQYF
>.|TRBV6-5|.|TRBJ2-3
TGTGCCAGCAGTTACTCTTGGGGAGATACGCAGTATTTT
CASSYSWGDTQYF
>.|TRBV7-2|.|TRBJ2-7
TGTGCCAGCAGCTTAGTACCCTCCTACGAGCAGTACTTC
CASSLVPSYEQYF
>.|TRBV27|.|TRBJ2-3
TGTGCCAGCAGTTTAGGCGGCAGATCCACAGATACGCAGTATTTT
CASSLGGRSTDTQYF
>.|TRBV7-8|.|TRBJ2-5
TGTGCCAGCAGCCGCCCAGGGCAACAAGAGACCCAGTACTTC
CASSRPGQQETQYF
>.|TRBV18|TRBD1|TRBJ2-5
TGTGCCAGCTCATCATCTGGACAGGGCTCCTTTCGGACCCAGTACTTC
CASSSSGQGSFRTQYF
>.|TRBV19|.|TRBJ2-7
TGTGCCAGTAGTATAGATCGGATGTACGAGCAGTACTTC
CASSIDRMYEQYF
>.|TRBV9|TRBD2|TRBJ2-2
TGTGCCAGCAGCGTAGGGCGGGAGGGGGAGCTGTTTTTT
CASSVGREGELFF
>.|TRBV19|TRBD1|TRBJ2-6
TGTGCCAGTAGTATGGCGGGACAGGCGTTCTCTGGGGCCAACGTCCTGACTTTC
CASSMAGQAFSGANVLTF
>.|TRBV5-5|.|TRBJ2-5
TGTGCCAGCAGCAAGGACTCGTGGACCCAGTACTTC
CASSKDSWTQYF
>.|TRBV12-2|.|TRBJ1-5
TGTGCAAGTCGCTTATTGGACAGGGGTTGGGGCAATCAGCCCCAGCATTTT
CASRLLDRGWGNQPQHF
>.|TRBV27|.|TRBJ2-3
TGTGCCAGCAGTGAAGCGGGCCCAATCACAGATACGCAGTATTTT
CASSEAGPITDTQYF
>.|TRBV6-5|.|TRBJ1-1
TGTGCCAGCAGTTACTCGATGCTGGAAAAAAGGGAAATCTTT
CASSYSMLEKREIF
>.|TRBV7-8|.|TRBJ2-3
TGTGCCAGCACCAGCTGGGGGGCCTCCGGGACTCCCAGGGGCACAGATACGCAGTATTTT
CASTSWGASGTPRGTDTQYF
>.|TRBV6-5|.|TRBJ1-1
TGTGCCAGCAGTTACGGGGGTGTCGCTGAAGCTTTCTTT
CASSYGGVAEAFF
>once|TRBV6-5|TRBD1|TRBJ1-1
TGTGCCAGCAGTTACTCCGGTGGGACAGGCACTGAAGCTTTCTTT
CASSYSGGTGTEAFF
>once|TRBV27|.|TRBJ2-3
TGTGCCAGCAGTTTCTCCGGTAGCACAGATACGCAGTATTTT
CASSFSGSTDTQYF
>.|TRBV10-1|.|TRBJ2-7
TGCGCCAGCAGTGAGTCTCGTTTAGGACAGAAGATGTCCTACGAGCAGTACTTC
CASSESRLGQKMSYEQYF
>.|TRBV10-3|.|TRBJ2-6
TGTGCCATCAGTGAGTTGGGGTCTGGGGCCAACGTCCTGACTTTC
CAISELGSGANVLTF
>.|TRBV5-1|.|TRBJ2-3
TGCGCCAGCAGCTTGGACCGAGCTAGCACAGATACGCAGTATTTT
CASSLDRASTDTQYF
>.|TRBV27|.|TRBJ1-2
TGTGCCAGCAGTCTATCAGGGCAGCGCTATGGCTACACCTTC
CASSLSGQRYGYTF
>.|TRBV28|.|TRBJ1-1
TGTGCCAGCACCCACGGCGGACCTGAAGCTTTCTTT
CASTHGGPEAFF
>few|TRBV30|TRBD1|TRBJ1-1
TGTGCCTGGAGTGCGGTTATCTGGGGACAGGGGTTACTAAGGGCTAGTAACACTGAAGCTTTCTTT
CAWSAVIWGQGLLRASNTEAFF
>once|TRBV19|.|TRBJ1-5
TGTGCCAGTAAGGTCGACGGGGGGGGCTGGTATAGCAATCAGCCCCAGCATTTT
CASKVDGGGWYSNQPQHF
>.|TRBV28|.|TRBJ2-2
TGTGCCAGCGAAAAGGGGACCGGGGAGCTGTTTTTT
CASEKGTGELFF
>.|TRBV7-9|TRBD1|TRBJ2-5
TGTGCCAGCAGCTTATACCGGGACAGTGAAGAGACCCAGTACTTC
CASSLYRDSEETQYF
>once|TRBV7-9|TRBD1|TRBJ1-2
TGTGCCAGCAGCTTAACGGAGGGACAGGGGTTATTGCGGGGCTACACCTTC
CASSLTEGQGLLRGYTF
>few|TRBV28|.|TRBJ1-1
TGTGCCAGCACCCCCCTGAGGACTGAAGCTTTCTTT
CASTPLRTEAFF
>.|TRBV30|.|TRBJ1-2
TGTGCCTGCTCATTGGGGACCCACTATGGCTACACCTTC
CACSLGTHYGYTF